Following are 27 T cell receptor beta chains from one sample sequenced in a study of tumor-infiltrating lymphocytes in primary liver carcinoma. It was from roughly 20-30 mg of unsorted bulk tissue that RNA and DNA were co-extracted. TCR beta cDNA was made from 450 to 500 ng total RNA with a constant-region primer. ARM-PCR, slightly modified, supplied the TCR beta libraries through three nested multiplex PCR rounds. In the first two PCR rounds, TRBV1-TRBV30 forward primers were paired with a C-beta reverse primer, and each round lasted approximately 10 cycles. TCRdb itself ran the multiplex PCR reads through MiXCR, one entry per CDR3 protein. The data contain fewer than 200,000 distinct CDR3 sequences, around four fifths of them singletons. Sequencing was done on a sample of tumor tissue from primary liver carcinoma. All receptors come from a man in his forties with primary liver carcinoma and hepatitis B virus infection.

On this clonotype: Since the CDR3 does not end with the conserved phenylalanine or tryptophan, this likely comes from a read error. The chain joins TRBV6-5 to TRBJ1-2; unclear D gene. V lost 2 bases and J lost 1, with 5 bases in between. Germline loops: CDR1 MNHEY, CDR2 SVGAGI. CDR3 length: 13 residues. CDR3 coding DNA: TGTGCCAGCAGTTACGAAAGTAACTATGGCTACACCTTA. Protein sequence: CASSYESNYGYTL.

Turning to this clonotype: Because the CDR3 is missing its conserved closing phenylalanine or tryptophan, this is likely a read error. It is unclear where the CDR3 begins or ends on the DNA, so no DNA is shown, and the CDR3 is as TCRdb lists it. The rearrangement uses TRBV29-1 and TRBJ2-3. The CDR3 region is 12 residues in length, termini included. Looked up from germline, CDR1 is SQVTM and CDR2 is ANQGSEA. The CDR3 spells CSVENRTDTLYY.

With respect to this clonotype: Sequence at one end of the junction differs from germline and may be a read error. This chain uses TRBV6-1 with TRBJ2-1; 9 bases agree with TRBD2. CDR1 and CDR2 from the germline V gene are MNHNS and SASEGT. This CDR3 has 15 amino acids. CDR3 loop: CASSKGLATYNERFF. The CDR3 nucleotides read TGTGCCAGCAGTAAAGGACTAGCGACATACAATGAGCGGTTCTTC.

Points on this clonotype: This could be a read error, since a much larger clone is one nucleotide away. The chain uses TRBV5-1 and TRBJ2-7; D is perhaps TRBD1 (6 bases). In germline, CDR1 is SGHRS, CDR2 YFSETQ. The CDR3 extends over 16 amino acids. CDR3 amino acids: CASSDDVDRLYYEHYF. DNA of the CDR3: TGCGCCAGCAGCGATGACGTCGACAGGTTGTACTACGAGCACTACTTC.

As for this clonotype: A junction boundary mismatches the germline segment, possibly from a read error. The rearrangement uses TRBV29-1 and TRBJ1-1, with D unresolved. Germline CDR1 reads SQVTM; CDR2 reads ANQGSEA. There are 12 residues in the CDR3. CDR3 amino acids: CSVESGVTESFF. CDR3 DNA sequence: TGCAGCGTTGAATCTGGGGTCACTGAATCTTTCTTT.

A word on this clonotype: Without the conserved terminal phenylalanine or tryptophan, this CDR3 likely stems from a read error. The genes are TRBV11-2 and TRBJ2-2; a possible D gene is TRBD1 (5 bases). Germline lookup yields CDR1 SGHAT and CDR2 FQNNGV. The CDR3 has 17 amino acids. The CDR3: CASNLDHRGKDTGQLFL. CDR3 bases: TGTGCCAGCAACTTAGATCATCGTGGTAAGGACACCGGGCAGCTGTTTTTA.

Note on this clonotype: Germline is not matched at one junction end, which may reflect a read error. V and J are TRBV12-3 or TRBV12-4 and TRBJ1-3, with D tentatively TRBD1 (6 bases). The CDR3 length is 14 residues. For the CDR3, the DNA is TGTACCAGCAGTATACAGGGCTCTGGATACACCATATATTTT. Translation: CTSSIQGSGYTIYF.

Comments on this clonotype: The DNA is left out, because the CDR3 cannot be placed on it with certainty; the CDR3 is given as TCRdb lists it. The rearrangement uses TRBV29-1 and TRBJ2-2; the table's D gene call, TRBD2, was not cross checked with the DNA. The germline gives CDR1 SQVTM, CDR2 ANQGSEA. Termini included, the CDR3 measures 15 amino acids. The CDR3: CGVGTGAANTGELFF.

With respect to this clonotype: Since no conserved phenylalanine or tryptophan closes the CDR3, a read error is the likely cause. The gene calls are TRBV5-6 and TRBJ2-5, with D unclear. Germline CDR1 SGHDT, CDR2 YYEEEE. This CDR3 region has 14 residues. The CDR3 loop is CASSLDASQETQYL. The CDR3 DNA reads TGTGCCAGTAGCTTGGATGCTAGCCAAGAGACCCAGTACCTC.

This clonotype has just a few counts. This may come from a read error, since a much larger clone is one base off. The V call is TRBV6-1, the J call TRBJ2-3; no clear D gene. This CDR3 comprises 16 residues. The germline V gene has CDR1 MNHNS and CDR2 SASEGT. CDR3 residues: CAGSEESSSAGDTQYF. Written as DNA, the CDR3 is TGTGCCGGCAGTGAGGAAAGTTCCTCCGCCGGTGATACGCAGTATTTT.

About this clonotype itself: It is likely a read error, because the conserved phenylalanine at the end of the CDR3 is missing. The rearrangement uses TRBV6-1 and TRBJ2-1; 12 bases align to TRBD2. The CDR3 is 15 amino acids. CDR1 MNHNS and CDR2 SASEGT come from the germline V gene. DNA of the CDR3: TGTGCCAGCAGAGACAGACTAGCGGGAGCCAATCAGCAGTTCTTA. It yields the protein CASRDRLAGANQQFL.

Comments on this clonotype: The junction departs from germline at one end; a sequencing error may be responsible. Here the CDR3 reads CRALRGWVTEDFF. The CDR3 coding sequence is TGCAGAGCCCTTAGGGGTTGGGTCACTGAAGATTTCTTT. The chain recombines TRBV29-1 with TRBJ1-1; maybe TRBD1 (5 bases). CDR1 is SQVTM, CDR2 ANQGSEA, per germline. This CDR3 region has 13 residues.

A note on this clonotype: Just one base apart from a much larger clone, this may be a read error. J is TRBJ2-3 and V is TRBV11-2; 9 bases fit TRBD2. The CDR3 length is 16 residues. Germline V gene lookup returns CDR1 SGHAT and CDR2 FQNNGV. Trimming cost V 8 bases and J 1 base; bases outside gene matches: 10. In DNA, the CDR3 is TGTGCCAGCCGAGGGGTAGCGGGGGAAGGCACAGATACGCAGTATTTT. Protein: CASRGVAGEGTDTQYF.

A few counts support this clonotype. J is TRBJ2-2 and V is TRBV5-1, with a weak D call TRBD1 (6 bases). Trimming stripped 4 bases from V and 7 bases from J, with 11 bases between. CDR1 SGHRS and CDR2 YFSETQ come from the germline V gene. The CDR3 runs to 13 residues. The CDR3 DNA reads TGCGCCAGCAGCGCCAGGGGTGGCGGGGAGCTGTTTTTT. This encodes CASSARGGGELFF.

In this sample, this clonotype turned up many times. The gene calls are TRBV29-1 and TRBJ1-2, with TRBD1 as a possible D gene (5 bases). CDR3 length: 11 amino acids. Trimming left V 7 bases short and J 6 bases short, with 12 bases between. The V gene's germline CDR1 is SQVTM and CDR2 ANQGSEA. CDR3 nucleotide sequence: TGCAGCGGTCGACAGATCGATGGCTACACCTTC. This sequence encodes CSGRQIDGYTF.

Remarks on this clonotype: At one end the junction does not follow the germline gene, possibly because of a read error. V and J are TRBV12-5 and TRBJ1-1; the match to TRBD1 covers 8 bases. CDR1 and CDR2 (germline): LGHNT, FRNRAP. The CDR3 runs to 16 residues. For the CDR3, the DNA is TGTGCTAGTGGTTGCCTTCCAGGGGGCATGAACACTGACGCTTTATTT. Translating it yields CASGCLPGGMNTDALF.

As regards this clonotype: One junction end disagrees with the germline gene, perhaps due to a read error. The CDR3 protein is CASTSGNLSYDQYF. The CDR3 nucleotides read TGTGCCAGTACAAGCGGGAACTTGTCCTACGATCAGTACTTC. The chain couples TRBV6-1 to TRBJ2-7, with TRBD2 matching over 7 bases. This CDR3 has 14 residues. The V gene's germline CDR1 is MNHNS and CDR2 SASEGT.

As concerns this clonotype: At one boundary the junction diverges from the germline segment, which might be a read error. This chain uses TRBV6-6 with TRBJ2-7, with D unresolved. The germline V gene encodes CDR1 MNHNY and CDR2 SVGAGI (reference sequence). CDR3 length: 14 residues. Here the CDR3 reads CASSITGSSYEQYF. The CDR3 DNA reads TGTGCCAGCAGTATTACGGGTTCCTCCTATGAGCAGTACTTC.

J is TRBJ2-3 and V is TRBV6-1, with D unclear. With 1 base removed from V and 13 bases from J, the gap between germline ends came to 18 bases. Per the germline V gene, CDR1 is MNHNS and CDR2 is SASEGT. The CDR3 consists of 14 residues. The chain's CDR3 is CASSEVVATDTEYF. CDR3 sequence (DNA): TGTGCCAGCAGTGAAGTGGTTGCCACAGATACTGAGTATTTT.

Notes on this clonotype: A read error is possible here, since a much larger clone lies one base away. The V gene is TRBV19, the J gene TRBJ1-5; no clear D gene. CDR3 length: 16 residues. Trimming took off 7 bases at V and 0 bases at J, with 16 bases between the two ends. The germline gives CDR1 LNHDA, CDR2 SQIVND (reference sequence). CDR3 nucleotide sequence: TGTGCCAGTACCACCACGGACTTCCATAGCAATCAGCCCCAGCATTTT. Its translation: CASTTTDFHSNQPQHF.

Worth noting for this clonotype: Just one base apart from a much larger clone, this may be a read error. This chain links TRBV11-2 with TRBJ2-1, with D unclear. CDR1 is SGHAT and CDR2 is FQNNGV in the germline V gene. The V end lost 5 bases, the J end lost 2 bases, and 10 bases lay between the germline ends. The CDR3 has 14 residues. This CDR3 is CASSNFHPYNEQFF. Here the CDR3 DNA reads TGTGCCAGCAGCAACTTCCACCCCTACAATGAGCAGTTCTTC.

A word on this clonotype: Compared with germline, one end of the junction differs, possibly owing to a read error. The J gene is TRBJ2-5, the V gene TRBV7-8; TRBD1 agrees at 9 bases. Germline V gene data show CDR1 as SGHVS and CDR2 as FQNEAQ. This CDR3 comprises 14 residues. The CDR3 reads CAISITGGTETQYF. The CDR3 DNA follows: TGTGCCATCAGCATCACAGGGGGCACAGAGACCCAGTACTTC.

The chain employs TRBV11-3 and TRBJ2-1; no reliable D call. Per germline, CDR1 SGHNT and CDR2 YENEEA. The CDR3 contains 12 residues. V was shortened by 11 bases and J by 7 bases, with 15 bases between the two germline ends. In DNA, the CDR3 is TGTGCCCGCAACTTAAATGCTAATGAGCAGTTCTTC. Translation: CARNLNANEQFF.

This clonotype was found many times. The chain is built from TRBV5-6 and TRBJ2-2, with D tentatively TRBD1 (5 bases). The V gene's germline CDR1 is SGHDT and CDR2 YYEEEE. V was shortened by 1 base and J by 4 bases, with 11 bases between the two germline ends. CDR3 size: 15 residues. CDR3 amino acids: CASSLWGRATGELFF. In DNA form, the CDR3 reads TGTGCCAGCAGCTTGTGGGGCAGAGCCACCGGGGAGCTGTTTTTT. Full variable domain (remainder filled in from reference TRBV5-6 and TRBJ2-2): DAGVTQSPTHLIKTRGQQVTLRCSPKSGHDTVSWYQQALGQGPQFIFQYYEEEERQRGNFPDRFSGHQFPNYSSELNVNALLLGDSALYLCASSLWGRATGELFFGEGSRLTVL.

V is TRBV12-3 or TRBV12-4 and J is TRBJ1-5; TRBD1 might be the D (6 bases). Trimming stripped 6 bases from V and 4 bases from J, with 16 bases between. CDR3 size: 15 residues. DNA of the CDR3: TGTGCCAGCAGGCGGGACAACGCAATAAATCAGCCCCAGCATTTT. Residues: CASRRDNAINQPQHF.

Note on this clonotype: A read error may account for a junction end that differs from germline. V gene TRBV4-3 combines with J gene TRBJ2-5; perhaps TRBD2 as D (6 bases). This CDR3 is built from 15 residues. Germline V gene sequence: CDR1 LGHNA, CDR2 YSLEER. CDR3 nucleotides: TGTGCCAACAACCAAGAGGGACTGCTGTCTGAGACCCAGTACTTC. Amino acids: CANNQEGLLSETQYF.

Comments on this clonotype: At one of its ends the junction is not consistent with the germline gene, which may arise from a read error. The CDR3 DNA follows: TGCACCAGCAGCCAAGTTCTGCCCTACGAACAGTACTTC. This sequence encodes CTSSQVLPYEQYF. The chain uses TRBV4-3 and TRBJ2-7, with D unresolved. This CDR3 has 13 amino acids. The germline gives CDR1 LGHNA, CDR2 YSLEER.